A single sample gave rise to the 20 T cell receptor beta chains below, sequenced in a study of shared clonotypes between healthy human individuals. The naive CD8 fraction comprised CD45RO-negative cells positively selected for CCR7 and excluded terminally differentiated effector memory CD45RA+ cells. TCRdb keeps only in-frame clones here, not all; method: immunoSEQ multiplex PCR. Counted here are roughly 2 million clones, about 95% occurring once; the ten biggest clones make up about 1.1%. Sequencing used naive CD8+ T cells sorted from blood. Every receptor here comes from a man aged 18 to 29 in good health.

V gene TRBV9 combines with J gene TRBJ2-4; D ambiguous. Trimming removed 0 bases at V and 7 bases at J, with 14 bases between. The CDR3 is 15 amino acids. Per the germline V gene, CDR1 is SGDLS and CDR2 is YYNGEE. The CDR3 region is CASSVVPSPENIQYF. DNA of the CDR3: TGTGCCAGCAGCGTAGTTCCATCCCCTGAGAACATTCAGTACTTC.

The rearrangement links TRBV18 to TRBJ1-3; 9 bases align to TRBD1. The CDR3 is 17 residues long. Germline V CDR1 and CDR2: KGHSH, LQKENI. The junction had 5 bases not matched to a gene; V was cut back by 2 bases and J by 0 bases. CDR3 bases: TGTGCCAGCTCACCATCCGGGACAGGGAGCTCTGGAAACACCATATATTTT. Translating gives CASSPSGTGSSGNTIYF.

The V call is TRBV28, the J call TRBJ2-7; 7 bases line up with TRBD1. CDR3 length equals 14 residues. Germline V CDR1 and CDR2: MDHEN, SYDVKM. V trimming: 4 bases; J trimming: 2 bases; junction bases outside the gene matches: 5. The CDR3 is CASSYTDRAYEQYF. The CDR3 coding sequence is TGTGCCAGCAGTTACACAGACAGGGCCTACGAGCAGTACTTC.

This clone was seen just once. This CDR3 is also generated by other DNA sequences in the sample. V and J are TRBV4-1 and TRBJ2-7; TRBD1 agrees at 9 bases. After removal of 4 bases from V and 2 bases from J, the junction contained 3 bases not matched to a gene. Germline lookup yields CDR1 MGHRA and CDR2 YSYEKL. The CDR3 is made up of 14 amino acids. The CDR3 loop reads CASSPGQGTYEQYF. The CDR3 region has the DNA TGCGCCAGCAGCCCGGGACAGGGCACCTACGAGCAGTACTTC.

V usage is TRBV28 and J usage is TRBJ2-2; 16 bases agree with TRBD2. Germline assignment: CDR1 MDHEN and CDR2 SYDVKM. The CDR3 covers 18 residues. With V trimmed by 4 bases and J by 4 bases, 6 bases remained unmatched. The CDR3 protein is CASSSGTSGGAVTGELFF. The CDR3 DNA reads as TGTGCCAGCAGTTCCGGGACTAGCGGGGGGGCGGTCACCGGGGAGCTGTTTTTT.

The rearrangement uses TRBV11-2 and TRBJ1-2; D may be TRBD1 (5 bases). CDR1 and CDR2 (germline): SGHAT, FQNNGV. This CDR3 spans 15 amino acids. The germline V and J ends were trimmed by 1 base and 1 base, with 10 bases remaining between them. The CDR3 nucleotides are TGTGCCAGCAGCTTAGTGCGGGACGGTAACTATGGCTACACCTTC. Translation: CASSLVRDGNYGYTF.

The rearrangement joins TRBV5-8 to TRBJ2-3; no clear D. This CDR3 has 17 amino acids. Trimming removed 3 bases from V and 0 bases from J, with 17 bases in between. Per the germline V gene, CDR1 is SGHTS and CDR2 is YDEGEE. The CDR3 protein is CASSSPRPVTSTDTQYF. The DNA for the CDR3 is TGTGCCAGCAGCTCCCCCAGGCCAGTCACTAGCACAGATACGCAGTATTTT.

The chain combines TRBV5-4 with TRBJ2-1; 9 bases fit TRBD1. The CDR3 contains 15 residues. In germline, CDR1 is SGHNT, CDR2 YYREEE (reference sequence). The junction had 4 bases not matched to a gene; V was cut back by 0 bases and J by 6 bases. CDR3 nucleotide sequence: TGTGCCAGCAGCTTGGTTGTGACAGGGGGCAATGAGCAGTTCTTC. Its translation: CASSLVVTGGNEQFF.

A note on this clone: In the same sample, other DNA sequences code for this CDR3. The chain employs TRBV12-5 and TRBJ2-7, with D possibly being TRBD1 or TRBD2 (5 bases each). The V and J ends lost 2 bases and 7 bases respectively, with 9 bases between them. This CDR3 has 12 residues. Per germline, CDR1 LGHNT and CDR2 FRNRAP. The CDR3 coding sequence is TGTGCTAGTGGTTTGTCTGGGGGAGAGCAGTACTTC. This sequence encodes CASGLSGGEQYF.

Regarding this clone: At one of its ends the junction is not consistent with the germline gene, which may arise from a read error. The chain combines TRBV7-9 with TRBJ2-7; D might be TRBD1 (6 bases). Germline values: CDR1 SEHNR, CDR2 FQNEAQ (reference sequence). CDR3 length equals 16 residues. Here the CDR3 DNA reads TGTACCAGCAGCCCCGATGAGGGGACATCTTTTTACGAGCAGTACTTC. This codes for CTSSPDEGTSFYEQYF.

V usage is TRBV30 and J usage is TRBJ2-1, with a possible D match to TRBD1 (5 bases). Trimming shortened V by 7 bases and J by 0 bases, and 10 bases separated the two germline ends. From germline, CDR1 is GTSNPN and CDR2 SVGIG (reference sequence). The CDR3 is 13 residues long. The CDR3 loop reads CAYRSRSYNEQFF. As DNA, the CDR3 is TGTGCCTACAGGAGCCGCTCCTACAATGAGCAGTTCTTC.

Points on this clone: Other DNA sequences of this sample code for an identical CDR3. This chain links TRBV28 with TRBJ2-7, with D unclear. Per germline, CDR1 MDHEN and CDR2 SYDVKM. The germline V and J ends were trimmed by 2 bases and 7 bases, with 9 bases remaining between them. CDR3 length equals 12 residues. CDR3 coding DNA: TGTGCCAGCAGTTTAACGGTTTTTGAGCAGTACTTC. Protein product: CASSLTVFEQYF.

This clone was detected only once. The chain has TRBV7-9 and TRBJ1-2; D is unresolved. This CDR3 has 14 residues. V was pared by 1 base and J by 4 bases, with 10 bases between. The germline gives CDR1 SEHNR, CDR2 FQNEAQ (reference sequence). CDR3 coding DNA: TGTGCCAGCAGCTTAGGTCCAGGCCTCTATGGCTACACCTTC. Translated, it gives CASSLGPGLYGYTF. Variable domain in full (rest from reference TRBV7-9 and TRBJ1-2): DTGVSQNPRHKITKRGQNVTFRCDPISEHNRLYWYRQTLGQGPEFLTYFQNEAQLEKSRLLSDRFSAERPKGSFSTLEIQRTEQGDSAMYLCASSLGPGLYGYTFGSGTRLTVV.

The chain links TRBV6-5 to TRBJ1-3; D call uncertain. Germline CDR1 is MNHEY and CDR2 is SVGAGI. V lost 2 bases, J lost 0 bases, and 8 bases lay in between. The CDR3 length is 15 residues. The CDR3 bases are TGTGCCAGCAGTTACGCAGGAGACTCTGGAAACACCATATATTTT. Amino acids: CASSYAGDSGNTIYF.

In this sample, this clone turned up once. V usage is TRBV13 and J usage is TRBJ2-1, with no clear D. Germline values: CDR1 PRHDT, CDR2 FYEKMQ (reference sequence). Trimming took 5 bases from V and 1 from J, leaving 12 bases between them. The CDR3 runs 15 residues. The CDR3 nucleotides are TGTGCCAGCAGCCTACACTTGACTTCCTACAATGAGCAGTTCTTC. This codes for CASSLHLTSYNEQFF.

The chain employs TRBV7-9 and TRBJ2-7, with a tentative D call TRBD1 (6 bases). The ends were cut back, 6 bases at V and 3 bases at J, with 12 bases in the middle. Germline lookup yields CDR1 SEHNR and CDR2 FQNEAQ (reference sequence). The CDR3 runs to 13 residues. Here the CDR3 DNA reads TGTGCCAGCAGTCCGGACAGCCTCTACGAGCAGTACTTC. Its protein product is CASSPDSLYEQYF.

The J gene is TRBJ2-7, the V gene TRBV11-2, with a tentative D call TRBD2 (5 bases). This CDR3 is built from 14 residues. Germline V gene sequence: CDR1 SGHAT, CDR2 FQNNGV. V was shortened by 5 bases and J by 5 bases, with 16 bases between the two germline ends. As DNA, the CDR3 is TGTGCCAGCAGCCCCCTGGCAGGTAGCGACGAGCAGTACTTC. It yields the protein CASSPLAGSDEQYF.

The chain carries TRBV28 and TRBJ2-2, with 10 bases matching TRBD1. CDR1 and CDR2 from the germline V gene are MDHEN and SYDVKM. This CDR3 contains 17 residues. V shed 6 bases and J 6 bases; nucleotides not matched to a gene: 13. The CDR3 region has the DNA TGTGCCAGCAGCCCAGTCGACAGGGGGCCTAGGGCCGGGGAGCTGTTTTTT. Its protein is CASSPVDRGPRAGELFF. The complete variable domain, with remaining parts taken from reference TRBV28 and TRBJ2-2, reads DVKVTQSSRYLVKRTGEKVFLECVQDMDHENMFWYRQDPGLGLRLIYFSYDVKMKEKGDIPEGYSVSREKKERFSLILESASTNQTSMYLCASSPVDRGPRAGELFFGEGSRLTVL.

V and J are TRBV11-1 and TRBJ1-3; 12 bases are shared with TRBD1. CDR3 length equals 17 residues. Germline V lookup: CDR1 SGHAT, CDR2 FQDESV (reference sequence). V was pared by 3 bases and J by 0 bases, with 3 bases of the junction left unmatched. CDR3 nucleotides: TGTGCCAGCAGCTTCGGGACAGGGGGCCCCTCTGGAAACACCATATATTTT. This gives the protein CASSFGTGGPSGNTIYF.

The rearrangement links TRBV5-4 to TRBJ2-1; D could derive from TRBD1 or TRBD2 (5 bases each). V lost 7 bases, J lost 9 bases, and 17 bases lay in between. The CDR3 is 13 amino acids. Germline lookup yields CDR1 SGHNT and CDR2 YYREEE (reference sequence). The CDR3 sequence is CASEGSNEGEQFF. The DNA for the CDR3 is TGTGCCAGCGAGGGGTCAAACGAGGGTGAGCAGTTCTTC.